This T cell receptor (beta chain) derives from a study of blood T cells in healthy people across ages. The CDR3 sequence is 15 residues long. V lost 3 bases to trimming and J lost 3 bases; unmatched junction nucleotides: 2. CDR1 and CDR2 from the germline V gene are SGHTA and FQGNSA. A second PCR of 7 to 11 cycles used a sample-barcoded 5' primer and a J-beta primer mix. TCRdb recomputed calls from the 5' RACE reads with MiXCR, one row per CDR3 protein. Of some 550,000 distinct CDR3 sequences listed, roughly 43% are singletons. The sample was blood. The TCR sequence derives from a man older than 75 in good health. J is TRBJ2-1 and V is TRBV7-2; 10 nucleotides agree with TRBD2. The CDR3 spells CASSFTSGDYNEQFF. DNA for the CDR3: TGTGCCAGCAGCTTTACTAGCGGGGACTACAATGAGCAGTTCTTC.